The 28 T cell receptor beta chains presented below share a single source sample, sequenced in a study of spatial heterogeneity in lung cancer. Noted time point: blood at routine non-recurrence follow-up after resection. No cell sorting; template was whole RNA from tumor, lung tissue or PBMC. MiXCR was run by TCRdb on the 5' RACE reads, yielding one entry per CDR3 protein. The sample lists 95,000 to 130,000 distinct CDR3 sequences, more than 10% occurring once. This specimen consisted of PBMCs, obtained at follow-up. Receptor source: a male donor with early-stage non-small cell lung cancer.

This clonotype was seen at least ten times. The J gene is TRBJ2-7, the V gene TRBV6-1, with TRBD1 identical over 9 bases. With V trimmed by 1 base and J by 3 bases, 1 base remained unmatched. The germline V gene has CDR1 MNHNS and CDR2 SASEGT. This CDR3 comprises 14 residues. The CDR3 region has the DNA TGTGCCAGCAGTGAAGGGACAGGGGACTACGAGCAGTACTTC. Amino acid sequence: CASSEGTGDYEQYF.

This clonotype was recorded at least ten times. This chain joins TRBV4-1 and TRBJ2-2; D gene ambiguous. Trimming shortened V by 2 bases and J by 5 bases, and 15 bases separated the two germline ends. CDR3 length: 16 amino acids. Looked up from germline, CDR1 is MGHRA and CDR2 is YSYEKL. CDR3 coding DNA: TGCGCCAGCAGCCAAAGACAATTACAAGGGACCGGGGAGCTGTTTTTT. Its protein product is CASSQRQLQGTGELFF.

This clonotype was observed many times. The gene calls are TRBV28 and TRBJ1-3, with a possible D match to TRBD1 (5 bases). Germline lookup yields CDR1 MDHEN and CDR2 SYDVKM. CDR3 size: 14 residues. V lost 3 bases and J 3 bases, leaving 9 bases between the germline ends. The CDR3, as DNA: TGTGCCAGCAGTTTGGGGGGAAATGGAAACACCATATATTTT. It yields the protein CASSLGGNGNTIYF. The whole variable domain, filled in from reference TRBV28 and TRBJ1-3, reads DVKVTQSSRYLVKRTGEKVFLECVQDMDHENMFWYRQDPGLGLRLIYFSYDVKMKEKGDIPEGYSVSREKKERFSLILESASTNQTSMYLCASSLGGNGNTIYFGEGSWLTVV.

This clonotype was detected ten times or more. This chain links TRBV20-1 with TRBJ1-5; D unresolved. The CDR3 totals 12 residues. The V gene lost 4 bases and the J gene lost 9 bases, with 13 bases spanning the gap. Germline V gene sequence: CDR1 DFQATT, CDR2 SNEGSKA (reference sequence). CDR3 in amino acids: CSANSGLGPQHF. DNA of the CDR3: TGCAGTGCTAATTCTGGTTTAGGGCCCCAGCATTTT.

This clonotype has ten or more counts. The gene calls are TRBV20-1 and TRBJ1-6, with TRBD1 matching 7 bases. The trim removed 3 bases at V and 4 bases at J, leaving 6 bases unmatched. This CDR3 is built from 15 residues. The germline V gene encodes CDR1 DFQATT and CDR2 SNEGSKA (reference sequence). As DNA, the CDR3 is TGCAGTGCTAGGGGCAGGGGGATTTATAATTCACCCCTCCACTTT. Its protein product is CSARGRGIYNSPLHF.

There are many counts of this clonotype. The V and J genes are TRBV20-1 and TRBJ2-3; 10 bases are shared with TRBD2. This CDR3 is 17 amino acids long. V lost 1 base, J lost 0 bases, and 7 bases stayed unmatched. The germline V gene has CDR1 DFQATT and CDR2 SNEGSKA (reference sequence). The DNA for the CDR3 is TGCAGTGCTAGAGCAGCGGGGGGGCTGGCAAGCACAGATACGCAGTATTTT. Protein product: CSARAAGGLASTDTQYF.

This clonotype was seen more than once but under ten times. This chain joins TRBV12-3 or TRBV12-4 and TRBJ1-1; D remains unclear. Trimming removed 6 bases at V and 1 base at J, with 9 bases between. The CDR3 is made up of 13 amino acids. The CDR3 reads CASRATGNTEAFF. The CDR3 coding sequence is TGTGCCAGCAGAGCGACGGGGAACACTGAAGCTTTCTTT.

This clonotype was seen a few times. The rearrangement uses TRBV7-3 and TRBJ2-5; possible D gene TRBD2, 6 bases. CDR3 size: 15 residues. Trimming took off 1 base at V and 2 bases at J, with 11 bases between the two ends. Germline V gene data show CDR1 as SGHTA and CDR2 as FQGTGA. CDR3 DNA: TGTGCCAGCAGCTTAAACCGGGACTGGCAAGAGACCCAGTACTTC. Its translation: CASSLNRDWQETQYF.

The gene calls are TRBV4-2 and TRBJ1-4; the D is unclear. Looked up from germline, CDR1 is LGHNA and CDR2 is YNFKEQ. The CDR3 contains 16 residues. V dropped 1 base and J dropped 8 bases, with 17 bases sitting between them. DNA of the CDR3: TGTGCCAGCAGCCAAGCCCTGCCGGGCATAGGGGAAAAACTGTTTTTT. As protein: CASSQALPGIGEKLFF.

The J gene is TRBJ2-1, the V gene TRBV5-1; maybe TRBD1 (6 bases). Germline V gives CDR1 SGHRS, CDR2 YFSETQ. The CDR3 extends over 14 amino acids. Trimming cost V 2 bases and J 9 bases, with 15 bases left between them. CDR3 amino acids: CASSFKQGSGEQFF. CDR3 bases: TGCGCCAGCAGCTTTAAACAGGGCTCGGGTGAGCAGTTCTTC. The full variable domain, with the rest looked up from reference TRBV5-1 and TRBJ2-1, is KAGVTQTPRYLIKTRGQQVTLSCSPISGHRSVSWYQQTPGQGLQFLFEYFSETQRNKGNFPGRFSGRQFSNSRSEMNVSTLELGDSALYLCASSFKQGSGEQFFGPGTRLTVL.

The CDR3 is CASSSTAGERSSYEQYF. CDR3 bases: TGTGCCAGCAGTTCCACCGCAGGCGAACGGAGCTCCTACGAGCAGTACTTC. This chain links TRBV6-2 or TRBV6-3 with TRBJ2-7; D not certain. CDR3 length: 17 residues. V was pared by 4 bases and J by 0 bases, with 19 bases between. From germline, CDR1 is MNHEY and CDR2 SVGEGT.

This clonotype was seen more than once but under ten times. The chain links TRBV9 to TRBJ2-3, with TRBD1 matching 8 bases. The CDR3 runs to 15 residues. The V gene's germline CDR1 is SGDLS and CDR2 YYNGEE. The J segment lost 0 bases and the V segment lost 3 bases, leaving 3 bases of the junction unmatched. The CDR3 reads CASSGQGRSTDTQYF. The CDR3 DNA reads as TGTGCCAGCAGCGGACAGGGGCGTAGCACAGATACGCAGTATTTT.

V gene TRBV2 combines with J gene TRBJ1-2; TRBD1 agrees at 8 bases. The CDR3 is made up of 15 amino acids. Trimming removed 8 bases from V and 2 bases from J; junction bases left unmatched: 10. Germline V gene data show CDR1 as SNHLY and CDR2 as FYNNEI. CDR3 loop: CASLGVQGANYGYTF. The CDR3 bases are TGTGCCAGCTTGGGGGTCCAGGGGGCGAACTATGGCTACACCTTC. Based on the CDR3 plus reference TRBV2 and TRBJ1-2, the full variable domain is EPEVTQTPSHQVTQMGQEVILRCVPISNHLYFYWYRQILGQKVEFLVSFYNNEISEKSEIFDDQFSVERPDGSNFTLKIRSTKLEDSAMYFCASLGVQGANYGYTFGSGTRLTVV.

The chain couples TRBV6-4 to TRBJ1-2, with D unclear. Trimming cost V 4 bases and J 2 bases, with 8 bases left between them. The CDR3 runs to 13 residues. CDR1 and CDR2 from the germline V gene are MRHNA and SNTAGT. CDR3 residues: CASSVGRNYGYTF. Here the CDR3 DNA reads TGTGCCAGCAGTGTAGGGAGGAACTATGGCTACACCTTC.

This chain links TRBV20-1 with TRBJ1-3; D is perhaps TRBD1 (5 bases). The germline V and J ends were trimmed by 0 bases and 2 bases, with 17 bases remaining between them. The CDR3 has 17 residues. Germline V gene lookup returns CDR1 DFQATT and CDR2 SNEGSKA (reference sequence). This CDR3 is CSARDSQLGGAGNTIYF. DNA for the CDR3: TGCAGTGCTAGAGATTCCCAATTGGGGGGAGCTGGAAACACCATATATTTT.

Many counts were recorded for this clonotype. The V and J genes are TRBV20-1 and TRBJ1-1, with D perhaps TRBD1 (5 bases). Deletions cut 3 bases from V and 6 bases from J, with 14 bases between. The germline V gene encodes CDR1 DFQATT and CDR2 SNEGSKA (reference sequence). The CDR3 totals 13 residues. CDR3 region: CSASRTPGAEAFF. The CDR3 region has the DNA TGCAGTGCTAGTAGGACACCTGGGGCTGAAGCTTTCTTT.

This clonotype occurred many times. The J gene is TRBJ1-5, the V gene TRBV28, with 7 bases lining up with TRBD1. The CDR3 length is 15 residues. Per the germline V gene, CDR1 is MDHEN and CDR2 is SYDVKM. V shed 3 bases, J shed 1 base, and the junction held 3 bases outside the gene matches. CDR3 protein: CASSLTGMSNQPQHF. In nucleotides, the CDR3 is TGTGCCAGCAGTTTGACAGGGATGAGCAATCAGCCCCAGCATTTT.

The rearrangement links TRBV5-1 to TRBJ1-2; 7 bases fit TRBD1. The V segment lost 5 bases and the J segment 8 bases; nucleotides outside the gene matches: 9. The CDR3 totals 13 residues. The germline CDR1 and CDR2 sequences are SGHRS and YFSETQ. CDR3 nucleotide sequence: TGCGCCAGCAGTACCGGTACAGGGGACGGCTACACCTTC. Its protein product is CASSTGTGDGYTF.

This clonotype was seen repeatedly, ten times or more. This sequence joins TRBV3-1 and TRBJ2-7, with unresolved D. The germline gives CDR1 LGHDT, CDR2 YNNKEL (reference sequence). V dropped 4 bases and J dropped 7 bases, with 5 bases sitting between them. The CDR3 is 10 amino acids. CDR3 DNA sequence: TGTGCCAGCAGCCGTGAAGAGCAGTACTTC. This translates into CASSREEQYF.

The chain employs TRBV30 and TRBJ1-1; no definite D call. The CDR3 length is 14 residues. Trimming cost V 0 bases and J 4 bases, with 12 bases left between them. Germline V lookup: CDR1 GTSNPN, CDR2 SVGIG (reference sequence). The CDR3 reads CAWSVPKFRTEAFF. The CDR3 DNA sequence: TGTGCCTGGAGTGTGCCAAAATTCCGCACTGAAGCTTTCTTT.

The V gene is TRBV20-1, the J gene TRBJ1-1, with 9 bases matching TRBD1. This CDR3 region has 14 residues. J was trimmed by 5 bases and V by 1 base; bases with no gene match: 5. The germline CDR1 and CDR2 sequences are DFQATT and SNEGSKA (reference sequence). CDR3 sequence: CSARVAGTGTEAFF. The CDR3, as DNA: TGCAGTGCTAGAGTCGCGGGGACAGGGACTGAAGCTTTCTTT.

V gene TRBV6-6 combines with J gene TRBJ2-1; no clear D gene. V lost 0 bases and J 10 bases, leaving 7 bases between the germline ends. The CDR3 sequence is 12 residues long. Germline V CDR1 and CDR2: MNHNY, SVGAGI (reference sequence). The CDR3 sequence is CASSYSGVEQFF. CDR3 coding DNA: TGTGCCAGCAGTTACTCTGGGGTAGAGCAGTTCTTC.

This clonotype showed up just a few times. J is TRBJ1-6 and V is TRBV7-8; 11 nucleotides agree with TRBD1. V dropped 5 bases and J dropped 4; count of bases not matched to a gene: 10. This CDR3 has 18 amino acids. Looked up from germline, CDR1 is SGHVS and CDR2 is FQNEAQ. CDR3 DNA sequence: TGTGCCAGCAGCGTGGACAGGGGGCAGATACTTTATAATTCACCCCTCCACTTT. It codes for CASSVDRGQILYNSPLHF.

This CDR3 is CASSSTLFLHSERTEETQYF. The CDR3, as DNA: TGTGCCAGCAGTTCGACGTTGTTCCTCCACAGTGAGCGGACGGAAGAGACCCAGTACTTC. V gene TRBV27 combines with J gene TRBJ2-5; D is possibly TRBD2 (5 bases). CDR3 length: 20 amino acids. Trimming stripped 4 bases from V and 3 bases from J, with 30 bases between. Looked up from germline, CDR1 is MNHEY and CDR2 is SMNVEV (reference sequence).

The chain employs TRBV24-1 and TRBJ1-5, with D unclear. Between the trimmed V and J ends, which lost 3 bases and 4 bases, there was a span of 3 bases. Germline V gives CDR1 KGHDR, CDR2 SFDVKD. CDR3 length: 12 residues. CDR3 bases: TGTGCCACCAGTGATATAAATCAGCCCCAGCATTTT. Encoded protein: CATSDINQPQHF.

For the CDR3, the DNA is TGTGCCAGCAGTTTATACTCGGGACAGGGGTGGAATGAGCAGTTCTTC. Its translation is CASSLYSGQGWNEQFF. V and J are TRBV27 and TRBJ2-1; 10 bases fit TRBD1. This CDR3 comprises 16 residues. The germline gives CDR1 MNHEY, CDR2 SMNVEV (reference sequence). Losses at the gene ends were 1 base for V and 7 bases for J; bases not matched to a gene: 7.

This sequence joins TRBV9 and TRBJ1-3; D is uncertain. The germline V gene has CDR1 SGDLS and CDR2 YYNGEE. The CDR3 totals 17 residues. Between the trimmed V and J ends, which lost 3 bases and 0 bases, there was a span of 16 bases. CDR3 DNA sequence: TGTGCCAGCAGCGCCGGGCAGGAGCTTATCTCTGGAAACACCATATATTTT. It yields the protein CASSAGQELISGNTIYF.

This clonotype was found a few times. The chain recombines TRBV2 with TRBJ2-3; 9 nucleotides align to TRBD2. CDR1 is SNHLY, CDR2 FYNNEI, per germline. This CDR3 is 13 amino acids long. Trimming removed 8 bases from V and 6 bases from J; junction bases left unmatched: 6. The CDR3 coding sequence is TGTGCCAGCTCGCTAGCGGGGTCGGATACGCAGTATTTT. The encoded protein is CASSLAGSDTQYF.